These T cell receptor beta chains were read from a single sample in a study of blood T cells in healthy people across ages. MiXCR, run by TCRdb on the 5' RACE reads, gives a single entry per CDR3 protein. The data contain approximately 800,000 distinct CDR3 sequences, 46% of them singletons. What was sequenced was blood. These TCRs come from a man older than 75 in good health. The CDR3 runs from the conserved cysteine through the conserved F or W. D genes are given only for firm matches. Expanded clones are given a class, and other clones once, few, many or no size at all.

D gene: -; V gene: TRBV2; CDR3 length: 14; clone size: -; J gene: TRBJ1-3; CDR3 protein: CASSMTGLGNTIYF; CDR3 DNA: TGTGCCAGCAGTATGACAGGACTTGGAAACACCATATATTTT
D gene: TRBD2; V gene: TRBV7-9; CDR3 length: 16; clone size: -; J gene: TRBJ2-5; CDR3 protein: CASSLLAGGTWETQYF; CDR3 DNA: TGTGCCAGCAGCTTACTAGCGGGAGGAACTTGGGAGACCCAGTACTTC
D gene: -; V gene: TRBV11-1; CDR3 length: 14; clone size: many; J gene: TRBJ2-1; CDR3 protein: CASSAVRGLPEQFF; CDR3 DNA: TGTGCCAGCAGCGCGGTGAGGGGCCTCCCTGAGCAGTTCTTC
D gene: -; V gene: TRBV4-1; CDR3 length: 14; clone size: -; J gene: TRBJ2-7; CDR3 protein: CASSQEARENEQYF; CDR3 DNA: TGCGCCAGCAGCCAAGAAGCTAGGGAGAACGAGCAGTACTTC
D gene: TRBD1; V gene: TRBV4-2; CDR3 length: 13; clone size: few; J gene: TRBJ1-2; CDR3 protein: CASSRTGDYGYTF; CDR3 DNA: TGTGCCAGCAGCCGAACAGGGGACTATGGCTACACCTTC
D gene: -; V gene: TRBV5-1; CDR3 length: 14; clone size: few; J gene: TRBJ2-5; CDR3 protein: CASSLEVGVNEQYF; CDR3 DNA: TGCGCCAGCAGCTTGGAGGTGGGAGTAAATGAGCAGTACTTC
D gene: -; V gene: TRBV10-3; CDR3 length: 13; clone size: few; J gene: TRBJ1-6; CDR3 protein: CAIRLRGDSPLHF; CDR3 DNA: TGTGCCATCAGGCTTAGGGGGGATTCACCCCTCCACTTT
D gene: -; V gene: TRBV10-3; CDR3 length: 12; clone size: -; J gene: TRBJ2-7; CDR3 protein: CAIAAGVAEQYF; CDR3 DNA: TGTGCCATCGCGGCAGGTGTAGCCGAGCAGTACTTC
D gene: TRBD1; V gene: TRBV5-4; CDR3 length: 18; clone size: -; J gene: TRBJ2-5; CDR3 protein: CASSRGINGGQGGETQYF; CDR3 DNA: TGTGCCAGCAGCCGAGGAATCAACGGCGGACAGGGAGGAGAGACCCAGTACTTC
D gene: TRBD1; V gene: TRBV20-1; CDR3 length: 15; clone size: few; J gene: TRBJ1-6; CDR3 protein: CSARPTGQVDSPLHF; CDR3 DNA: TGCAGTGCTAGACCAACGGGACAGGTGGACTCACCCCTCCACTTT
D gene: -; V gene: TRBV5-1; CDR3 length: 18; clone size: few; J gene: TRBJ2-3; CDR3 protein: CASSTLGTSGAQTDTQYF; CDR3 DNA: TGCGCCAGCAGCACCCTCGGGACTTCTGGAGCTCAGACAGATACGCAGTATTTT
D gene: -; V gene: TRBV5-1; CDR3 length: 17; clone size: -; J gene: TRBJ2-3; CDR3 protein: CASSLGDVGGPIDTQYF; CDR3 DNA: TGCGCCAGCAGCTTGGGGGACGTCGGAGGTCCGATAGATACGCAGTATTTT
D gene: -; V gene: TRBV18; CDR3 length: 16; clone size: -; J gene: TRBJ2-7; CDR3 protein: CASSRQGLGEAYEQYF; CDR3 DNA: TGTGCCAGCTCACGGCAAGGACTGGGCGAAGCCTACGAGCAGTACTTC
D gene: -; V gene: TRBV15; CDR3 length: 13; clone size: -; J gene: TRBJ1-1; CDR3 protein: CATKQDLNTEAFF; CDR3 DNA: TGTGCCACCAAACAGGACTTGAACACTGAAGCTTTCTTT
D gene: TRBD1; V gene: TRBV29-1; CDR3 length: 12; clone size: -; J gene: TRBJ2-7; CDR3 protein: CSVATQGDEQYF; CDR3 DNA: TGCAGCGTCGCAACCCAGGGGGATGAGCAGTACTTC
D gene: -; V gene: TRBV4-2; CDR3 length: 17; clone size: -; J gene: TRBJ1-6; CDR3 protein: CASSRGHSCSYNSPLHF; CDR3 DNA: TGTGCCAGCAGCCGGGGACATTCGTGCTCCTATAATTCACCCCTCCACTTT
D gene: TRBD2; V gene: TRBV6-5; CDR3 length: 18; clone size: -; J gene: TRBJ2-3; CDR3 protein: CASSYSKTGLGWADTQYF; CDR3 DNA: TGTGCCAGCAGTTACTCGAAGACGGGACTAGGATGGGCAGATACGCAGTATTTT
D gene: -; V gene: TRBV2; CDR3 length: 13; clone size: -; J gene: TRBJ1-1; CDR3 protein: CASRADWNTEAFF; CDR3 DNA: TGTGCCAGCAGGGCAGATTGGAACACTGAAGCTTTCTTT
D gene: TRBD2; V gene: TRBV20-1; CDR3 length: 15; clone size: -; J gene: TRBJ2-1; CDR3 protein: CSARPGTSLSNEQFF; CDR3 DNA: TGCAGTGCCAGACCCGGGACTAGTCTTTCCAATGAGCAGTTCTTC
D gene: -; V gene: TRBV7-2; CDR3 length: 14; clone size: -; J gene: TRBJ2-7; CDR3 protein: CASSLELARGGQYF; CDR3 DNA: TGTGCCAGCAGCTTAGAGCTAGCGAGAGGGGGGCAGTACTTC
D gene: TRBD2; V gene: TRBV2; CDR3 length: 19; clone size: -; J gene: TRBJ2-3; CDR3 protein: CASSVEIAGIRKSTDTQYF; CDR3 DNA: TGTGCCAGCAGTGTTGAGATAGCGGGGATTAGAAAGAGCACAGATACGCAGTATTTT
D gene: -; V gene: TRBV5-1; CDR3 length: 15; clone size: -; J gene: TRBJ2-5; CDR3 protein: CASSLGPTGQETQYF; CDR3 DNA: TGCGCCAGCAGCTTGGGCCCGACAGGACAAGAGACCCAGTACTTC
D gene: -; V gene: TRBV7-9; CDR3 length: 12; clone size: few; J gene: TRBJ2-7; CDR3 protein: CASRLAGSEQYF; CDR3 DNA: TGTGCCAGCAGATTGGCGGGGTCCGAGCAGTACTTC